This is a list of T cell receptor beta chains from one sample in a study of T cells after yellow fever vaccination. TCRdb re-derived calls from the 5' RACE reads in MiXCR, one entry per CDR3 protein. This sample carries some 320,000 distinct CDR3 sequences, 8.7% of them seen once, and the ten largest clones take around 3.1%. Sequencing was performed on CD4+ T cells sorted from PBMCs, taken 5 days after the yellow fever booster vaccination. All receptors derive from a man younger than 35 who received the YFV17D yellow fever vaccine. The CDR3 runs from the conserved cysteine through the conserved F or W. Each record gives: clone size, V gene, J gene, D gene, CDR3 DNA, CDR3 protein. The D gene is left open where the match is weak. Some rows have no size entry. The others give once, few or many, or a class for an expanded clone.

NA	TRBV20-1	TRBJ1-5	TRBD1	TGCAGTGCTAGAGATCCCAACAGGGGGTTAGGTAGCAATCAGCCCCAGCATTTT	CSARDPNRGLGSNQPQHF
few	TRBV7-2	TRBJ2-7	TRBD1	TGTGCCAGCAGCCCCCAGGGGGTCTCCTACGAGCAGTACTTC	CASSPQGVSYEQYF
few	TRBV4-3	TRBJ2-2	TRBD1	TGCGCCAGCAGCCAAGACGTACAGGGGGGAGGCGGGGAGCTGTTTTTT	CASSQDVQGGGGELFF
NA	TRBV6-2/TRBV6-3	TRBJ2-1	TRBD1	TGTGCCAGCAGATCACCCCGACAGGGCGGCATAGAGCAGTTCTTC	CASRSPRQGGIEQFF
few	TRBV30	TRBJ1-2	NA	TGTGCCTGGAGACTAGGGGGGGGGACTAACTATGGCTACACCTTC	CAWRLGGGTNYGYTF
medium-sized	TRBV7-3	TRBJ2-5	TRBD2	TGTGCCAGCAGCCCGGGGGGGCCCTTGGAGACCCAGTACTTC	CASSPGGPLETQYF
NA	TRBV7-2	TRBJ1-1	NA	TGTGCCAGCAGCCCGCGGGCTCCGGAAACTGAAGCTTTCTTT	CASSPRAPETEAFF
few	TRBV4-3	TRBJ2-3	NA	TGCGCCAGCAGCCATGATACCAACACAGATACGCAGTATTTT	CASSHDTNTDTQYF
many	TRBV20-1	TRBJ1-2	NA	TGCAGTGCCGGAGTCGAGGGGTATGGCTACACCTTC	CSAGVEGYGYTF
few	TRBV4-2	TRBJ1-5	NA	TGTGCCAGCAGCCAAGATAGAGCGGCGGAGCCCCAGCATTTT	CASSQDRAAEPQHF
few	TRBV6-2/TRBV6-3	TRBJ2-3	NA	TGTGCCAGCAGTTACTCCCTACTAGCCTCTAGCACAGATACGCAGTATTTT	CASSYSLLASSTDTQYF
NA	TRBV7-3	TRBJ2-5	NA	TGTGCCAGCAGCTTAACAGGGGCACATCAAGAGACCCAGTACTTC	CASSLTGAHQETQYF
NA	TRBV21-1	TRBJ2-1	NA	TGTGCCAGCAGGCCAGAGGGGGGGGCAGAGGTTGAGCAGTTCTTC	CASRPEGGAEVEQFF
few	TRBV11-2	TRBJ2-2	TRBD1	TGTGCCAGCAGACTTACAGGGGGCAACACCGGGGAGCTGTTTTTT	CASRLTGGNTGELFF
NA	TRBV6-6	TRBJ1-1	NA	TGTGCCAGCAGACCCGACGGAAACACTGAAGCTTTCTTT	CASRPDGNTEAFF
NA	TRBV3-1	TRBJ2-5	TRBD2	TGTGCCAGCAGCCAAGAAAGGGCCAGCGGGGGCGTTAAAGAGACCCAGTACTTC	CASSQERASGGVKETQYF
many	TRBV7-6	TRBJ2-3	TRBD2	TGTGCCAGCAGCTTAGGGGGGGGGGTCACAGATACGCAGTATTTT	CASSLGGGVTDTQYF
few	TRBV5-1	TRBJ1-4	TRBD1	TGCGCCAGCACCAGGGGGCAGGGTGAAAAACTGTTTTTT	CASTRGQGEKLFF
NA	TRBV20-1	TRBJ2-5	TRBD2	TGCAGTGCCAAGGGACTAGGGGGGGAGACCCAGTACTTC	CSAKGLGGETQYF
few	TRBV4-2	TRBJ2-1	TRBD2	TGTGCCAGCAGCCAAGGCAGCGGGGGGGGAAACTCCTACAATGAGCAGTTCTTC	CASSQGSGGGNSYNEQFF
many	TRBV6-1	TRBJ2-1	NA	TGTGCCAGCAGTGAAGCGCGACGGGGTGAGCAGTTCTTC	CASSEARRGEQFF
NA	TRBV7-3	TRBJ2-5	NA	TGTGCCAGCAGCGTACGGTTGAGGGAGACCCAGTACTTC	CASSVRLRETQYF
many	TRBV20-1	TRBJ1-1	TRBD1	TGCAGTGCTAGAGCCGGGACAGGGTTGAACACTGAAGCTTTCTTT	CSARAGTGLNTEAFF
NA	TRBV20-1	TRBJ2-2	NA	TGCAGTGCTGGCCGGACAGAAACTAGGGCCGGGGAGCTGTTTTTT	CSAGRTETRAGELFF
NA	TRBV27	TRBJ2-1	NA	TGTGCCAGCACCGACGGATCCTTTCGGAACAATGAGCAGTTCTTC	CASTDGSFRNNEQFF
few	TRBV4-1	TRBJ2-1	TRBD2	TGCGCCAGCAGCCAAGGGCTAGCGGCGGGAGTAAACAATGAGCAGTTCTTC	CASSQGLAAGVNNEQFF
NA	TRBV9	TRBJ2-3	NA	TGTGCCAGCAGCATTTGGTCTAGCACGGTAGATACGCAGTATTTT	CASSIWSSTVDTQYF
NA	TRBV5-1	TRBJ1-1	NA	TGCGCCAGCAGCTTCACAGGTAGCCCCACTGAAGCTTTCTTT	CASSFTGSPTEAFF
NA	TRBV4-1	TRBJ1-1	NA	TGCGCCAGCAGCCAAGAGGTGGGAAGGAACACTGAAGCTTTCTTT	CASSQEVGRNTEAFF
many	TRBV7-2	TRBJ2-1	TRBD2	TGTGCCAGCAGCTTACAGCGCCTAGCGGGGGCTGAGCAGTTCTTC	CASSLQRLAGAEQFF
few	TRBV12-3/TRBV12-4	TRBJ1-4	NA	TGTGCCAGCAGTTCATCACAGGGTTTAGGAAAACTGTTTTTT	CASSSSQGLGKLFF
NA	TRBV30	TRBJ2-7	TRBD1	TGTGCCTGGAAACGCCGGGACAGGGAAACCTACGAGCAGTACTTC	CAWKRRDRETYEQYF
many	TRBV12-3/TRBV12-4	TRBJ2-7	NA	TGTGCCAGCAGTTTATTACAGGGCCCCTACGAGCAGTACTTC	CASSLLQGPYEQYF
few	TRBV30	TRBJ2-3	NA	TGTGCCTGGGGACGGACGGAGGATACGCAGTATTTT	CAWGRTEDTQYF
many	TRBV12-3/TRBV12-4	TRBJ2-7	TRBD1	TGTGCCAGCAGTTTGGCACAGGGGGTAGGCGAGCAGTACTTC	CASSLAQGVGEQYF
many	TRBV29-1	TRBJ1-2	NA	TGCAGCGACAGGGATCCTCTCTCTCATGGCTACACCTTC	CSDRDPLSHGYTF
few	TRBV3-1	TRBJ1-2	NA	TGTGCCAGCAGCCAAGTTAGGGGGTATGGCTACACCTTC	CASSQVRGYGYTF
NA	TRBV24-1	TRBJ1-2	NA	TGTGCCACCAGTGAATCAGGCTATGGCTACACCTTC	CATSESGYGYTF
NA	TRBV5-1	TRBJ2-3	TRBD2	TGCGCCAGCAGCTTAGGACTAGCGGGGGGGCCTACAGAGACGCAGTATTTT	CASSLGLAGGPTETQYF
NA	TRBV7-9	TRBJ2-3	NA	TGTGCCAGCAGCTTAGAAGTACTCGCGGTGCAGTATTTT	CASSLEVLAVQYF
many	TRBV10-3	TRBJ1-2	TRBD1	TGTGCCATATTCTCCCAGGACAGGACTCTTAACTATGGCTACACCTTC	CAIFSQDRTLNYGYTF
few	TRBV19	TRBJ2-2	NA	TGTGCCAGTAGTAGGAGGCAGACCGGGGAGCTGTTTTTT	CASSRRQTGELFF
NA	TRBV2	TRBJ2-5	TRBD2	TGTGCCAGCAAGGGACTAGCGGGACAAGAGACCCAGTACTTC	CASKGLAGQETQYF
NA	TRBV11-1	TRBJ2-3	NA	TGTGCCAGCAGACGGACGATCACAGATACGCAGTATTTT	CASRRTITDTQYF
NA	TRBV30	TRBJ1-5	TRBD1	TGTGCCTGGGCTACAGGGGAGGATCAGCCCCAGCATTTT	CAWATGEDQPQHF